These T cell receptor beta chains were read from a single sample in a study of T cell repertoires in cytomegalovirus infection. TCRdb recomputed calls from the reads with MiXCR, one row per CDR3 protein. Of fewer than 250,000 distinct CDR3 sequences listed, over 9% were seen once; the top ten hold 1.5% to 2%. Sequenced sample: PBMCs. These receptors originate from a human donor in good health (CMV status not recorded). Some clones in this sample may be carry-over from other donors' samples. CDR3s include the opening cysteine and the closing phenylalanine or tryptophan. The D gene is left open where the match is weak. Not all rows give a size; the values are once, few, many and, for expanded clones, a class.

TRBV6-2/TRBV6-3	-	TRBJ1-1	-	TGTGCCAGCGCCCACGTAGGGAACACTGAAGCTTTCTTT	CASAHVGNTEAFF
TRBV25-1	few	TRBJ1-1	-	TGTGCCAGCAGTGTTCTTCAGGACACTGAAGCTTTCTTT	CASSVLQDTEAFF
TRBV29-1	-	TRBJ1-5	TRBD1	TGCAGCGTAGGGGACAGCAATCATCCCCAGCATTTT	CSVGDSNHPQHF
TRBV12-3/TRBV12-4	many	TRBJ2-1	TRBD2	TGTGCCAGCAGCAAGGGACTAGCGGGCATAAACAATGAGCAGTTCTTC	CASSKGLAGINNEQFF
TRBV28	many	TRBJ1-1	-	TGTGCCAGCAGGCAGGGAAGGACTGAAGCTTTCTTT	CASRQGRTEAFF
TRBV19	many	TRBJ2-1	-	TGTGCCAGTAGTCCAACGGACAGTCGCGATGAGCAGTTCTTC	CASSPTDSRDEQFF
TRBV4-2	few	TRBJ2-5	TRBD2	TGTGCCAGCAGCCAAGGGGGACTAGCGGGGGAGCAAGAGACCCAGTACTTC	CASSQGGLAGEQETQYF
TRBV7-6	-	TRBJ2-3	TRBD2	TGTGCCAGCAGCCCCTTGCGGGGGGGCGGAGATACGCAGTATTTT	CASSPLRGGGDTQYF
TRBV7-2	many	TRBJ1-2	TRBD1	TGTGCCAGCAGCTCCGGACAGGGGTCCTATGGCTACACCTTC	CASSSGQGSYGYTF
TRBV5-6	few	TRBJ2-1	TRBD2	TGTGCCAGCAGGGGACTAGCTAATGAGCAGTTCTTC	CASRGLANEQFF
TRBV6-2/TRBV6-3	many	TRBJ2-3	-	TGTGCCAGCAGTTACAAGATGACGCAGTATTTT	CASSYKMTQYF
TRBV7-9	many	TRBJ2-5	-	TGTGCCAGCAGCCCAACGCCGGAGACCCAGTACTTC	CASSPTPETQYF
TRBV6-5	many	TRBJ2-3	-	TGTGCCAGCAGTTTTGGAGGGGCTTTTGGCACAGATACGCAGTATTTT	CASSFGGAFGTDTQYF
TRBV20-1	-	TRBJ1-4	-	TGCAGTGCTAGGGGGGCCCCTAATGAAAAACTGTTTTTT	CSARGAPNEKLFF
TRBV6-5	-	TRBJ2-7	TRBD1	TGTGCCAGCAGTTATTTTGGGACAGGGGGCTACGAGCAGTACTTC	CASSYFGTGGYEQYF
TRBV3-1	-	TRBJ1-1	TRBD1	TGTGCCAGCAGCCCCAGGACAGGGTTTAACACTGAAGCTTTCTTT	CASSPRTGFNTEAFF
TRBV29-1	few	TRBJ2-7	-	TGCAGCGGGGGGGCGTCCTACGAGCAGTACTTC	CSGGASYEQYF
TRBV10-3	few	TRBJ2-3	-	TGTGCCATCAGTGAGTCGAGTGGAAGCTCAGATACGCAGTATTTT	CAISESSGSSDTQYF
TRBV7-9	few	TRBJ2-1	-	TGTGCCAGCAGCTTCTCGGCAGCTTACAATGAGCAGTTCTTC	CASSFSAAYNEQFF
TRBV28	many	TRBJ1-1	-	TGTGCCAGCAGTAACCCCGGCAGGGTCGACACTGAAGCTTTCTTT	CASSNPGRVDTEAFF
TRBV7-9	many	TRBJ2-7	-	TGTGCCAGCAGTGCGGCAAGCTCCTACGAGCAGTACTTC	CASSAASSYEQYF
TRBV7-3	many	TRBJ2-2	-	TGTGCCAGCAGCCCCATGGCGAACACCGGGGAGCTGTTTTTT	CASSPMANTGELFF
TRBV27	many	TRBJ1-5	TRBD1	TGTGCCAGCAGCTACAGGGGCCCCAATCAGCCCCAGCATTTT	CASSYRGPNQPQHF
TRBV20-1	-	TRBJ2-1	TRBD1	TGCAGTGCTAGAGATCCCGGGACAGACAATGAGCAGTTCTTC	CSARDPGTDNEQFF
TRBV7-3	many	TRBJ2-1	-	TGTGCCAGCAGCCAGGAACCCTGGACCTACAATGAGCAGTTCTTC	CASSQEPWTYNEQFF
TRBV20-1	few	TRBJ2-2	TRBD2	TGCAGTGCCCCAGGACTAGCGAGCGGCGGGGAGCTGTTTTTT	CSAPGLASGGELFF
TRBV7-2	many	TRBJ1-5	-	TGTGCCAGCAGCTTAGGGGACGGCAATCAGCCCCAGCATTTT	CASSLGDGNQPQHF
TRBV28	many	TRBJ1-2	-	TGTGCCAGCAGTTTGCACGGAGGGGGGGAGGGCTATGGCTACACCTTC	CASSLHGGGEGYGYTF
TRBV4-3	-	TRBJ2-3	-	TGCGCCAGCAGCCCACTGGGGGGAATCACAGATACGCAGTATTTT	CASSPLGGITDTQYF
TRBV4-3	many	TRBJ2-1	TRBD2	TGCGCCAGCAGCCTGGTAGCGGGGGGGCCCCCCTACAATGAGCAGTTCTTC	CASSLVAGGPPYNEQFF
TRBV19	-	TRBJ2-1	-	TGTGCCAGTAGTATTCGGAGCCCCGGGGGCGAGCAGTTCTTC	CASSIRSPGGEQFF
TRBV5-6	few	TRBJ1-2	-	TGTGCCAGCAGCTTGGACAACAGGGCCTACTATGGCTACACCTTC	CASSLDNRAYYGYTF
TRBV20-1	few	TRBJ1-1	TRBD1	TGCAGTGCTAGACTCCGGGACAGAGCTTTCTTT	CSARLRDRAFF
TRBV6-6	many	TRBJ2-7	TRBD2	TGTGCCAGCACCAATTTGGCGGGGGAAAACTCCTACGAGCAGTACTTC	CASTNLAGENSYEQYF
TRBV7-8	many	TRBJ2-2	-	TGTGCCAGCGTCGAGCTAGCAGGGGTTAACACCGGGGAGCTGTTTTTT	CASVELAGVNTGELFF
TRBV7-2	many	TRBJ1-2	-	TGTGCCAGCAGCTTAGACCCTTCTGGCTACACCTTC	CASSLDPSGYTF
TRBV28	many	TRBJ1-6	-	TGTGCCAGCAGTTTATTCCCGGGGGGAAATTCACCCCTCCACTTT	CASSLFPGGNSPLHF
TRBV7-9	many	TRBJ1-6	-	TGTGCCAGCAGCTTAGGGGACCACAATTCACCCCTCCACTTT	CASSLGDHNSPLHF
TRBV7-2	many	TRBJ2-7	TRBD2	TGTGCCAGCAGCTGGCGGGCGGGGGGGAGGTACGAGCAGTACTTC	CASSWRAGGRYEQYF
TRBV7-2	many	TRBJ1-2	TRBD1	TGTGCCAGCAGCTTGAGTCGACAGGGCGGTGGCTACACCTTC	CASSLSRQGGGYTF
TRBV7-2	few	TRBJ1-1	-	TGTGCCAGCAGCTCCCCCTCGTCCAGACAGACGAACACTGAAGCTTTCTTT	CASSSPSSRQTNTEAFF
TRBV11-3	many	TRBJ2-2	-	TGTGCCAGCAGCTTAGGCCTGAACACCGGGGAGCTGTTTTTT	CASSLGLNTGELFF
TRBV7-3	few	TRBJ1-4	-	TGTGCCAGCAGTCCCATCAGGGCCGCTAATGAAAAACTGTTTTTT	CASSPIRAANEKLFF
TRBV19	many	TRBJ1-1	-	TGTGCCAGTAGTCGTCTGCTGGAGGGCACTGAAGCTTTCTTT	CASSRLLEGTEAFF
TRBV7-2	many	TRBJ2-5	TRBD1	TGTGCCAGCAGCTCCGGGACAGGGGCTGGGGAGACCCAGTACTTC	CASSSGTGAGETQYF
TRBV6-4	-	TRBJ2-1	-	TGTGCCAGCAGTGTTTCACTGGGCAGCAGGCAGTTCTTC	CASSVSLGSRQFF
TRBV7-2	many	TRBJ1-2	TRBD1	TGTGCCAGCAGCGCAATTACAGGGGCCGCGGGGGGCTACACCTTC	CASSAITGAAGGYTF
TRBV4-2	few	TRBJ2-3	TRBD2	TGTGCCACCACAAAGCGGGGGGGGGTTATAGATACGCAGTATTTT	CATTKRGGVIDTQYF
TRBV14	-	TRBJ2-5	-	TGTGCCAGCAGTAAGGGGGAGACCCAGTACTTC	CASSKGETQYF
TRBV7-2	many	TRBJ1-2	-	TGTGCCAGCAGCTTAGGAGCCCTTGGCTCTAACTATGGCTACACCTTC	CASSLGALGSNYGYTF
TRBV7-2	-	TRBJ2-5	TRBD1	TGTGCCAGCATCGCCGACAGGGGTCGTAGAGAGACCCAGTACTTC	CASIADRGRRETQYF
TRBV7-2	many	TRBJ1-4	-	TGTGCCAGCAGCTGGGGAGGGGGGGATGAAAAACTGTTTTTT	CASSWGGGDEKLFF
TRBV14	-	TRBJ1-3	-	TGTGCCAGCAACCGCCGGGACCTCTCTGGAAACACCATATATTTT	CASNRRDLSGNTIYF
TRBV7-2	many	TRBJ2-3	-	TGTGCCAGCAGCTTAGAGGCCGGAATCACAGATACGCAGTATTTT	CASSLEAGITDTQYF
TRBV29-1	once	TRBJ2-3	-	TGCAGTTCCTTGGCGGCAGATACGCAGTATTTT	CSSLAADTQYF
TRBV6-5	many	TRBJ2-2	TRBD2	TGTGCCAGCAGTTACTCGGGCGGGAGGGCCGACACCGGGGAGCTGTTTTTT	CASSYSGGRADTGELFF